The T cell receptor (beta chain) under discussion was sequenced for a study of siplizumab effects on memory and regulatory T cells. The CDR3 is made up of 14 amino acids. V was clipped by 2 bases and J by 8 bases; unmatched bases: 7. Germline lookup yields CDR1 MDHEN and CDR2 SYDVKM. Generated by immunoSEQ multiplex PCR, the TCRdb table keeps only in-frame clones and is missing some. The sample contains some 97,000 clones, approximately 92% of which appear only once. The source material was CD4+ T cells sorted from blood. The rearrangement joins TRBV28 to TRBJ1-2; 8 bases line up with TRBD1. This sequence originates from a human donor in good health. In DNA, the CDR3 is TGTGCCAGCAGTTTAATTCAGGGGGCGCAGGGCTACACCTTC. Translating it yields CASSLIQGAQGYTF.